Presented here are 27 T cell receptor beta chains from one specimen sequenced in a study of control samples from healthy donors and cancer patients. Sequenced by immunoSEQ multiplex PCR; TCRdb stores in-frame clones only, minus some. The table lists around 67,000 clones, roughly 89% of them singletons. Sequenced material: PBMCs. All receptors come from a man in his fifties or sixties with colorectal cancer.

This chain uses TRBV7-9 with TRBJ1-5; D is perhaps TRBD1 (5 bases). Germline loops: CDR1 SEHNR, CDR2 FQNEAQ (reference sequence). This CDR3 is built from 13 residues. Trimming left V 5 bases short and J 4 bases short, with 9 bases between. CDR3 amino acids: CASSRGPNQPQHF. CDR3 DNA: TGTGCCAGCAGCCGGGGCCCTAATCAGCCCCAGCATTTT.

This clone appeared a single time. The chain is built from TRBV19 and TRBJ1-4; a possible D gene is TRBD1 (5 bases). Germline loops: CDR1 LNHDA, CDR2 SQIVND (reference sequence). The CDR3 is made up of 17 amino acids. The V gene lost 0 bases and the J gene lost 6 bases, with 17 bases spanning the gap. In nucleotides, the CDR3 is TGTGCCAGTAGTATAGACGGGGGGAGGAACAGAGATGAAAAACTGTTTTTT. Protein sequence: CASSIDGGRNRDEKLFF.

V and J are TRBV19 and TRBJ1-6; D is perhaps TRBD1 (6 bases). The CDR3 consists of 14 residues. The V and J ends lost 3 bases and 9 bases respectively, with 12 bases between them. Germline loops: CDR1 LNHDA, CDR2 SQIVND (reference sequence). The DNA for the CDR3 is TGTGCCAGTAGTATGGGGGGCCTCGGTTCACCCCTCCACTTT. Amino acids: CASSMGGLGSPLHF.

V gene TRBV7-9 combines with J gene TRBJ2-5; D possibly matches TRBD1 or TRBD2 (5 bases each). The CDR3 sequence is 13 residues long. The V gene lost 0 bases and the J gene lost 5 bases, with 7 bases spanning the gap. From germline, CDR1 is SEHNR and CDR2 FQNEAQ (reference sequence). In nucleotides, the CDR3 is TGTGCCAGCAGCTTAGCCGGGGCGGAGACCCAGTACTTC. Amino acids: CASSLAGAETQYF.

J is TRBJ1-5 and V is TRBV10-1; 8 nucleotides match TRBD1. V lost 3 bases and J lost 0; bases outside the gene matches: 10. Germline CDR1 is WNHNN and CDR2 is SYGVQD (reference sequence). This CDR3 has 18 residues. This CDR3 reads CASSDRDRNRLSNQPQHF. The CDR3 coding sequence is TGCGCCAGCAGTGACCGGGACAGGAACCGTCTTAGCAATCAGCCCCAGCATTTT.

This chain connects TRBV19 to TRBJ1-4, with D maybe TRBD1 (6 bases). The CDR3 loop spans 16 amino acids. Trimming took 2 bases from V and 4 from J, leaving 14 bases between them. Germline assignment: CDR1 LNHDA and CDR2 SQIVND (reference sequence). CDR3 loop: CASSISRQVINEKLFF. Written as DNA, the CDR3 is TGTGCCAGTAGTATATCACGACAGGTTATTAATGAAAAACTGTTTTTT.

The chain couples TRBV7-2 to TRBJ1-2, with TRBD1 as a possible D gene (5 bases). The V end was cut by 7 bases, the J end by 8 bases, with 17 bases between. Germline CDR1 is SGHTA and CDR2 is FQGNSA. This CDR3 is built from 13 residues. The DNA for the CDR3 is TGTGCCAGCACCCCCGCGGGGGGACTCGGCTACACCTTC. Translating it yields CASTPAGGLGYTF.

The V call is TRBV4-1, the J call TRBJ2-1; D remains unclear. From germline, CDR1 is MGHRA and CDR2 YSYEKL. CDR3 size: 14 residues. V was pared by 3 bases and J by 8 bases, with 14 bases between. As DNA, the CDR3 is TGCGCCAGCAGCCAGGTGGGCTTGTGGGATGAGCAGTTCTTC. Its protein product is CASSQVGLWDEQFF.

The rearrangement links TRBV4-1 to TRBJ2-5, with D unresolved. Germline assignment: CDR1 MGHRA and CDR2 YSYEKL. Trimming took 2 bases from V and 1 from J, leaving 8 bases between them. The CDR3 has 14 residues. The CDR3 is CASSQTQSQETQYF. Written as DNA, the CDR3 is TGCGCCAGCAGCCAAACGCAGAGCCAAGAGACCCAGTACTTC.

CDR3 protein: CASSPLGGRDQPQHF. The CDR3 DNA sequence: TGTGCCAGCTCACCATTGGGGGGGCGCGATCAGCCCCAGCATTTT. V is TRBV18 and J is TRBJ1-5; D perhaps matches TRBD1 (6 bases). The CDR3 loop spans 15 amino acids. Trimming shortened V by 2 bases and J by 5 bases, and 13 bases separated the two germline ends. The V gene's germline CDR1 is KGHSH and CDR2 LQKENI. The entire variable domain, with the rest obtained from reference TRBV18 and TRBJ1-5, is as follows: NAGVMQNPRHLVRRRGQEARLRCSPMKGHSHVYWYRQLPEEGLKFMVYLQKENIIDESGMPKERFSAEFPKEGPSILRIQQVVRGDSAAYFCASSPLGGRDQPQHFGDGTRLSIL.

The chain links TRBV4-2 to TRBJ1-4; 9 bases line up with TRBD1. The V and J ends lost 1 base and 11 bases, in that order; junction bases with no gene match: 5. The CDR3 consists of 14 residues. The germline CDR1 and CDR2 sequences are LGHNA and YNFKEQ. The CDR3 nucleotides are TGTGCCAGCAGCCAAGGACAGGGGGAGTGGAAACTGTTTTTT. This codes for CASSQGQGEWKLFF.

The chain joins TRBV9 to TRBJ1-4, with D possibly being TRBD1 (5 bases). The CDR3 extends over 16 amino acids. CDR1 and CDR2 (germline): SGDLS, YYNGEE. V lost 1 base, J lost 7 bases, and 17 bases lay in between. In DNA, the CDR3 is TGTGCCAGCAGCGTAAGCGGGGCCTCTACGGGTGAAAAACTGTTTTTT. Its protein product is CASSVSGASTGEKLFF.

This chain uses TRBV4-1 with TRBJ1-5; TRBD1 might be the D (5 bases). The CDR3 runs 17 residues. Per germline, CDR1 MGHRA and CDR2 YSYEKL. V lost 0 bases, J lost 2 bases, and 14 bases lay in between. In DNA form, the CDR3 reads TGCGCCAGCAGCCAAGATGGGGCGGGAGATCGCAATCAGCCCCAGCATTTT. Its translation: CASSQDGAGDRNQPQHF.

The CDR3 DNA follows: TGCGCCAGCAGCCCCCGTCTCGGACAGGGAAGGTACGAGCAGTACTTC. This gives the protein CASSPRLGQGRYEQYF. The chain carries TRBV4-1 and TRBJ2-7; 8 bases fit TRBD1. The CDR3 is 16 residues long. Germline assignment: CDR1 MGHRA and CDR2 YSYEKL. The V gene end was trimmed by 4 bases and the J gene end by 4 bases; junction bases not matched to a gene: 12.

The chain couples TRBV13 to TRBJ2-2; D unresolved. The CDR3 contains 12 residues. The germline V gene encodes CDR1 PRHDT and CDR2 FYEKMQ (reference sequence). Trimming left V 4 bases short and J 1 base short, with 1 base between. The CDR3 spells CASSWNTGELFF. CDR3 in DNA: TGTGCCAGCAGCTGGAACACCGGGGAGCTGTTTTTT.

The chain employs TRBV12-3 or TRBV12-4 and TRBJ2-2; D gene uncertain. The CDR3 totals 13 residues. The V end was cut by 8 bases, the J end by 7 bases, with 14 bases between. DNA of the CDR3: TGTGCCAGCGAGATGGCGATGGACGGGGAGCTGTTTTTT. Translating gives CASEMAMDGELFF.

This sequence joins TRBV7-2 and TRBJ2-5, with TRBD1 matching over 7 bases. V was clipped by 5 bases and J by 5 bases; unmatched bases: 5. Germline-derived CDR1 and CDR2 are SGHTA and FQGNSA. This CDR3 has 13 residues. In nucleotides, the CDR3 is TGTGCCAGCAGCATGGGACAGAGGGAGACCCAGTACTTC. Translating it yields CASSMGQRETQYF.

The chain uses TRBV5-1 and TRBJ2-3; 8 nucleotides line up with TRBD2. CDR3 size: 16 residues. CDR1 and CDR2 from the germline V gene are SGHRS and YFSETQ. Trimming removed 4 bases from V and 2 bases from J; junction bases left unmatched: 9. CDR3: CASSLDGGGTTDTQYF. The CDR3 DNA reads TGCGCCAGCAGCCTGGACGGCGGGGGGACCACAGATACGCAGTATTTT. Supplemented by reference TRBV5-1 and TRBJ2-3, the full variable domain reads KAGVTQTPRYLIKTRGQQVTLSCSPISGHRSVSWYQQTPGQGLQFLFEYFSETQRNKGNFPGRFSGRQFSNSRSEMNVSTLELGDSALYLCASSLDGGGTTDTQYFGPGTRLTVL.

The chain joins TRBV7-6 to TRBJ2-5; possible D gene TRBD1, 7 bases. Per the germline V gene, CDR1 is SGHVS and CDR2 is FNYEAQ. This CDR3 has 15 residues. V lost 5 bases and J 6 bases, leaving 19 bases between the germline ends. Here the CDR3 reads CASSPGGPRGKTQYF. The CDR3 nucleotides read TGTGCCAGCAGCCCAGGGGGGCCTCGGGGAAAGACCCAGTACTTC.

V gene TRBV3-1 (or the pseudogene TRBV3-2) combines with J gene TRBJ1-2, with D perhaps TRBD1 (5 bases). This CDR3 is 14 amino acids long. V was clipped by 0 bases and J by 5 bases, with 10 bases between them. In germline, CDR1 is LGHDT, CDR2 YNNKEL (reference sequence). The CDR3 sequence is CASSQDGAGYGYTF. CDR3 coding DNA: TGTGCCAGCAGCCAAGATGGGGCGGGATATGGCTACACCTTC.

The chain joins TRBV7-6 to TRBJ2-3, with 9 nucleotides matching TRBD2. V trimming: 5 bases; J trimming: 1 base; junction bases outside the gene matches: 7. The germline CDR1 and CDR2 sequences are SGHVS and FNYEAQ. This CDR3 region has 16 residues. The CDR3 DNA follows: TGTGCCAGCAGCGCAGGTTGGACTAGCGGCACAGATACGCAGTATTTT. It encodes CASSAGWTSGTDTQYF. Full variable domain (rest looked up from reference TRBV7-6 and TRBJ2-3): GAGVSQSPRYKVTKRGQDVALRCDPISGHVSLYWYRQALGQGPEFLTYFNYEAQQDKSGLPNDRFSAERPEGSISTLTIQRTEQRDSAMYRCASSAGWTSGTDTQYFGPGTRLTVL.

The CDR3 spells CSVVGRGQLYGYTF. DNA of the CDR3: TGCAGCGTTGTGGGGCGGGGACAGCTCTATGGCTACACCTTC. The chain carries TRBV29-1 and TRBJ1-2; 7 positions match TRBD1. The CDR3 has 14 amino acids. Germline assignment: CDR1 SQVTM and CDR2 ANQGSEA. After removal of 4 bases from V and 4 bases from J, the junction contained 9 bases not matched to a gene.

This chain connects TRBV27 to TRBJ1-1, with D perhaps matching TRBD1 (6 bases). Per germline, CDR1 MNHEY and CDR2 SMNVEV (reference sequence). This CDR3 contains 14 residues. V lost 0 bases and J lost 5, with 10 bases in between. CDR3 residues: CASSLSIGGTEAFF. In nucleotides, the CDR3 is TGTGCCAGCAGTTTATCGATAGGGGGAACTGAAGCTTTCTTT.

DNA for the CDR3: TGTGCCAGCAGCTTAGGGCCGACGGATGAGCAGTTCTTC. Protein: CASSLGPTDEQFF. The chain joins TRBV11-2 to TRBJ2-1; unclear D gene. The V and J ends lost 1 base and 8 bases respectively, with 9 bases between them. The CDR3 extends over 13 amino acids. Per germline, CDR1 SGHAT and CDR2 FQNNGV.

This clone was found once. The chain links TRBV5-5 to TRBJ1-4; D ambiguous. Per the germline V gene, CDR1 is SGHKS and CDR2 is YYEKEE (reference sequence). There are 13 residues in the CDR3. The germline V and J ends were trimmed by 0 bases and 7 bases, with 7 bases remaining between them. CDR3: CASSLATPEKLFF. The CDR3 region has the DNA TGTGCCAGCAGCTTGGCGACACCTGAAAAACTGTTTTTT.

The chain carries TRBV11-1 and TRBJ2-2, with D possibly being TRBD1 (6 bases). Trimming removed 3 bases at V and 9 bases at J, with 11 bases between. The CDR3 sequence is 13 residues long. Looked up from germline, CDR1 is SGHAT and CDR2 is FQDESV (reference sequence). CDR3 bases: TGTGCCAGCAGCTTCCAGGGGACCCGGGAGCTGTTTTTT. It translates to CASSFQGTRELFF.

The chain combines TRBV7-2 with TRBJ2-7; D gene ambiguous. Germline CDR1 and CDR2: SGHTA and FQGNSA. This CDR3 region has 13 residues. V was shortened by 4 bases and J by 0 bases, with 7 bases between the two germline ends. In nucleotides, the CDR3 is TGTGCCAGCAGCTCCCGAAGCTCCTACGAGCAGTACTTC. Encoded protein: CASSSRSSYEQYF.